These 21 T cell receptor beta chains were all obtained from the same sample, sequenced in a study of cytomegalovirus exposure and HLA in healthy donors. This PCR relied on a set of 60 Vbeta primers and 13 Jbeta primers. Repertoires were generated with immunoSEQ multiplex PCR, while TCRdb's copy carries only in-frame clones and drops some. This sample carries 150,000 or so clones, with 2.1% going to the ten biggest clones. The sequencing sample was made of PBMCs. All receptors derive from a man aged 25 to 40 in good health and CMV-seronegative.

The V call is TRBV4-1, the J call TRBJ2-4; D gene ambiguous. The germline V gene has CDR1 MGHRA and CDR2 YSYEKL. The length of the CDR3 is 18 residues. V dropped 1 base and J dropped 0 bases, with 16 bases sitting between them. CDR3 bases: TGCGCCAGCAGCCAAGGGAGTGGTTTTTCTCTAGCCAAAAACATTCAGTACTTC. This sequence encodes CASSQGSGFSLAKNIQYF.

V gene TRBV6-4 combines with J gene TRBJ2-3; D perhaps matches TRBD2 (5 bases). V was pared by 3 bases and J by 3 bases, with 13 bases between. The V gene's germline CDR1 is MRHNA and CDR2 SNTAGT. The CDR3 length is 15 residues. Here the CDR3 reads CASSEAGEETDTQYF. In DNA, the CDR3 is TGTGCCAGCAGTGAGGCGGGTGAAGAGACAGATACGCAGTATTTT.

The chain carries TRBV27 and TRBJ2-1; D is perhaps TRBD1 (6 bases). There are 14 residues in the CDR3. Trimming shortened V by 3 bases and J by 4 bases, and 10 bases separated the two germline ends. CDR1 and CDR2 from the germline V gene are MNHEY and SMNVEV (reference sequence). The CDR3 DNA follows: TGTGCCAGCAGTTTTCAAGGACAGTACAATGAGCAGTTCTTC. Translated, it gives CASSFQGQYNEQFF.

V and J are TRBV7-9 and TRBJ1-1, with TRBD1 identical over 11 bases. Germline assignment: CDR1 SEHNR and CDR2 FQNEAQ (reference sequence). The ends lost 4 bases at V and 3 bases at J; junction bases unmatched: 1. This CDR3 contains 14 residues. The CDR3: CASSSGQGDTEAFF. The CDR3 DNA is TGTGCCAGCAGCTCGGGACAGGGGGACACTGAAGCTTTCTTT.

The gene calls are TRBV11-1 and TRBJ2-7; 8 bases are shared with TRBD1. Germline CDR1 reads SGHAT; CDR2 reads FQDESV (reference sequence). The CDR3 sequence is 13 residues long. J was trimmed by 3 bases and V by 10 bases; bases with no gene match: 8. CDR3 sequence: CATGRDRHYEQYF. The CDR3 coding sequence is TGTGCCACCGGAAGGGACAGGCACTACGAGCAGTACTTC.

The J gene is TRBJ2-3, the V gene TRBV19, with TRBD1 matching 8 bases. V lost 3 bases and J lost 5; bases outside the gene matches: 4. Germline V gene lookup returns CDR1 LNHDA and CDR2 SQIVND (reference sequence). This CDR3 region has 14 residues. CDR3 residues: CASSIDRGGDTQYF. As DNA, the CDR3 is TGTGCCAGTAGTATCGACAGGGGAGGAGATACGCAGTATTTT.

The chain has TRBV9 and TRBJ2-7, with 10 bases that match TRBD2. This CDR3 is built from 16 residues. From germline, CDR1 is SGDLS and CDR2 YYNGEE. V gave up 4 bases and J gave up 0 bases; unmatched junction bases: 7. The CDR3 nucleotides are TGTGCCAGCAGCCCGAGTTCTAGCGGGAGCTCCTACGAGCAGTACTTC. This codes for CASSPSSSGSSYEQYF.

The chain uses TRBV7-2 and TRBJ2-7, with D perhaps TRBD1 (5 bases). CDR3 length: 14 residues. CDR1 SGHTA and CDR2 FQGNSA come from the germline V gene. V shed 3 bases and J shed 3 bases, with 12 bases lying between them. CDR3 in DNA: TGTGCCAGCAGCTTCTTGGACACTTACTACGAGCAGTACTTC. Translating it yields CASSFLDTYYEQYF.

The chain combines TRBV7-9 with TRBJ1-1, with 10 bases that match TRBD1. Trimming cost V 4 bases and J 6 bases; bases outside gene matches: 11. This CDR3 spans 16 amino acids. The germline V gene encodes CDR1 SEHNR and CDR2 FQNEAQ (reference sequence). The CDR3 DNA reads as TGTGCCAGCAGCTCAGGACAGGGGGTGACAGGTTCTGAAGCTTTCTTT. Its protein is CASSSGQGVTGSEAFF. The entire variable domain, with the rest obtained from reference TRBV7-9 and TRBJ1-1, is as follows: DTGVSQNPRHKITKRGQNVTFRCDPISEHNRLYWYRQTLGQGPEFLTYFQNEAQLEKSRLLSDRFSAERPKGSFSTLEIQRTEQGDSAMYLCASSSGQGVTGSEAFFGQGTRLTVV.

The chain uses TRBV7-7 and TRBJ1-1; no clear D. The ends were cut back, 6 bases at V and 1 base at J, with 9 bases in the middle. CDR1 SSHAT and CDR2 FNYEAQ come from the germline V gene (reference sequence). The CDR3 runs to 13 residues. DNA of the CDR3: TGTGCCAGCAGTCGCGAAAGGAACACTGAAGCTTTCTTT. The encoded protein is CASSRERNTEAFF.

The chain uses TRBV5-1 and TRBJ2-1; 13 bases line up with TRBD2. Per germline, CDR1 SGHRS and CDR2 YFSETQ. The V segment lost 3 bases and the J segment 10 bases; nucleotides outside the gene matches: 7. This CDR3 spans 15 amino acids. Here the CDR3 DNA reads TGCGCCAGCAGCTATGAGACTAGCGGGAGGCGAGAGCAGTTCTTC. Translating gives CASSYETSGRREQFF.

The chain combines TRBV6-1 with TRBJ2-5; TRBD1 might be the D (5 bases). This CDR3 is built from 15 residues. V gave up 4 bases and J gave up 5 bases, with 17 bases separating them. Germline values: CDR1 MNHNS, CDR2 SASEGT. CDR3 residues: CASSGSTGPWETQYF. In DNA, the CDR3 is TGTGCCAGCAGTGGGAGCACAGGCCCCTGGGAGACCCAGTACTTC.

The chain couples TRBV9 to TRBJ1-1; D remains ambiguous. Germline V gene lookup returns CDR1 SGDLS and CDR2 YYNGEE. This CDR3 spans 14 amino acids. V shed 0 bases and J shed 0 bases, with 6 bases lying between them. CDR3 coding DNA: TGTGCCAGCAGCGTAGCTACGCTGAACACTGAAGCTTTCTTT. Encoded protein: CASSVATLNTEAFF.

The chain employs TRBV19 and TRBJ1-1, with D perhaps TRBD1 (5 bases). Germline V gene sequence: CDR1 LNHDA, CDR2 SQIVND (reference sequence). The CDR3 consists of 14 residues. The V and J ends lost 7 bases and 4 bases respectively, with 16 bases between them. The CDR3 spells CASTVGQTVTEAFF. Written as DNA, the CDR3 is TGTGCCAGTACGGTGGGGCAGACCGTCACTGAAGCTTTCTTT.

The CDR3 here is CASSSTVTNEKLFF. The CDR3 DNA reads TGTGCCAGCAGTTCGACAGTAACTAATGAAAAACTGTTTTTT. The chain joins TRBV6-5 to TRBJ1-4; D possibly corresponds to TRBD1 (5 bases). CDR1 is MNHEY, CDR2 SVGAGI, per germline. The ends were cut back, 4 bases at V and 1 base at J, with 7 bases in the middle. The CDR3 contains 14 residues.

The genes are TRBV5-1 and TRBJ1-2, with 8 bases identical to TRBD1. Germline-derived CDR1 and CDR2 are SGHRS and YFSETQ. This CDR3 contains 15 residues. Trimming cost V 0 bases and J 0 bases; bases outside gene matches: 1. CDR3 in amino acids: CASSLDRGSNYGYTF. The CDR3 DNA sequence: TGCGCCAGCAGCTTGGACAGGGGGTCTAACTATGGCTACACCTTC. The full variable domain, rest sourced from reference TRBV5-1 and TRBJ1-2, is KAGVTQTPRYLIKTRGQQVTLSCSPISGHRSVSWYQQTPGQGLQFLFEYFSETQRNKGNFPGRFSGRQFSNSRSEMNVSTLELGDSALYLCASSLDRGSNYGYTFGSGTRLTVV.

The CDR3 protein is CASTRGGVGGYTF. In nucleotides, the CDR3 is TGTGCCAGCACTAGGGGGGGTGTCGGGGGCTACACCTTC. V gene TRBV6-6 combines with J gene TRBJ1-2; D may be TRBD1 (6 bases). V lost 7 bases, J lost 8 bases, and 17 bases lay in between. The CDR3 contains 13 residues. Germline CDR1 is MNHNY and CDR2 is SVGAGI (reference sequence).

V and J are TRBV9 and TRBJ1-3, with D maybe TRBD1 (5 bases). V gave up 0 bases and J gave up 2 bases, with 6 bases separating them. CDR1 is SGDLS, CDR2 YYNGEE, per germline. The CDR3 spans 14 residues. CDR3 bases: TGTGCCAGCAGCGTAGCGGGGGCTGGAAACACCATATATTTT. Its protein product is CASSVAGAGNTIYF.

The rearrangement uses TRBV7-2 and TRBJ1-5; D is possibly TRBD1 (6 bases). The CDR3 has 14 amino acids. Deletions cut 5 bases from V and 2 bases from J, with 10 bases between. The V gene's germline CDR1 is SGHTA and CDR2 FQGNSA. The CDR3 DNA follows: TGTGCCAGCAGCGCCAACAGGGGCAATCAGCCCCAGCATTTT. It encodes CASSANRGNQPQHF.

The chain uses TRBV19 and TRBJ1-1; TRBD1 matches at 7 bases. CDR1 and CDR2 from the germline V gene are LNHDA and SQIVND (reference sequence). The CDR3 sequence is 17 residues long. The V gene end was trimmed by 2 bases and the J gene end by 0 bases; junction bases not matched to a gene: 9. The CDR3 reads CASSIRQGRGMNTEAFF. DNA of the CDR3: TGTGCCAGTAGTATAAGACAGGGCCGAGGGATGAACACTGAAGCTTTCTTT.

CDR3 amino acids: CASSLSPGEGAYGYTF. DNA for the CDR3: TGTGCCAGCAGTTTATCCCCCGGGGAGGGAGCCTATGGCTACACCTTC. This chain uses TRBV27 with TRBJ1-2, with D uncertain. The ends were cut back, 0 bases at V and 4 bases at J, with 15 bases in the middle. The CDR3 is 16 amino acids. Germline CDR1 is MNHEY and CDR2 is SMNVEV (reference sequence).